This T cell receptor (beta chain) was profiled in a study of T cells after yellow fever vaccination. To note about this clonotype: Antigen specificity is unknown.

Production of TCR cDNA was by 5'RACE template switching, which also added a universal primer site and UMIs. TCRdb reprocessed the 5' RACE reads via MiXCR and lists one record per CDR3 protein. The profile shows 450,000 to 600,000 distinct CDR3 sequences, less than 20% of them singletons. Study-wide results and caveats: Any FACS-sorted repertoire could hold abundant clonotypes that contaminate it from the bulk population.

The material was PBMCs, obtained around 5 days after the first yellow fever vaccination. This TCR was recovered from a man younger than 35 who received the YFV17D yellow fever vaccine.

CDR3 DNA: TGCGCCAGCAGCTTTAAAGACACCCTCACAGATACGCAGTATTTT. This encodes CASSFKDTLTDTQYF. The chain couples TRBV5-1 to TRBJ2-3; D is ambiguous. V shed 2 bases and J shed 2 bases, with 12 bases lying between them. The CDR3 spans 15 residues. From germline, CDR1 is SGHRS and CDR2 YFSETQ.